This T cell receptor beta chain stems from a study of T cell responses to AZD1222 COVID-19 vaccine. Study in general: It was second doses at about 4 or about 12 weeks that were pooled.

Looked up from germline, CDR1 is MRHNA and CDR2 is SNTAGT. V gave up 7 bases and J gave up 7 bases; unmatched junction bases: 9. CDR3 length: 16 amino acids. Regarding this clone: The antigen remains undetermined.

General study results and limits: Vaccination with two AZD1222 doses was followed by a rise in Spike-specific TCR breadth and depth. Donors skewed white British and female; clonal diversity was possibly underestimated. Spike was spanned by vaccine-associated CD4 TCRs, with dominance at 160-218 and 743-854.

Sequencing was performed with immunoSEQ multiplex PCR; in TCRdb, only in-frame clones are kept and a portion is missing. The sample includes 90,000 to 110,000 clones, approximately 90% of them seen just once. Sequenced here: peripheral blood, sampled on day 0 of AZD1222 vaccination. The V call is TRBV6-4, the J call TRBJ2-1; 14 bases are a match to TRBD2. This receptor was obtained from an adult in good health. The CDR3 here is CASKIRTSGRWNEQFF. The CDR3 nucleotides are TGTGCCAGCAAAATAAGGACTAGCGGGAGGTGGAATGAGCAGTTCTTC.